A selection of T cell receptor beta chains follows, all from one sample in a study of identical twins. TCRdb reprocessed the 5' RACE reads via MiXCR and lists one record per CDR3 protein. The sample yields 550,000 to 700,000 distinct CDR3 sequences, about 20% seen once. The sample also formed part of further work on T cells expressing NK-cell markers.

Sequenced material: PBMCs. These receptor sequences come from a woman between 18 and 29 years old in good health. CDR3s include the opening cysteine and the closing phenylalanine or tryptophan. Clone size is given for some rows only: seen once, a few or many times, or a class if the clone is expanded.

j_gene: TRBJ2-7
abundance: few
v_gene: TRBV11-2
CDR3aa: CASSFPPGGSFNHEQYF

j_gene: TRBJ2-7
abundance: .
v_gene: TRBV4-2
CDR3aa: CASSQDEGFYEQYF

j_gene: TRBJ2-7
abundance: .
v_gene: TRBV6-5
CDR3aa: CASRVTAYEQYF

j_gene: TRBJ2-5
abundance: .
v_gene: TRBV10-3
CDR3aa: CAISDRLAGSQETQYF

j_gene: TRBJ1-1
abundance: many
v_gene: TRBV20-1
CDR3aa: CSARDRVFNTEAFF

j_gene: TRBJ2-2
abundance: few
v_gene: TRBV7-9
CDR3aa: CASSLRDGSTGELFF

j_gene: TRBJ2-1
abundance: .
v_gene: TRBV4-3
CDR3aa: CASSQGTSGIEQFF

j_gene: TRBJ1-6
abundance: .
v_gene: TRBV20-1
CDR3aa: CSASQTGNYSPLHF

j_gene: TRBJ2-2
abundance: .
v_gene: TRBV11-2
CDR3aa: CASSLEAHTGELFF

j_gene: TRBJ2-4
abundance: .
v_gene: TRBV15
CDR3aa: CATSRGGIQYF

j_gene: TRBJ2-7
abundance: few
v_gene: TRBV6-5
CDR3aa: CASSRSGYEQYF

j_gene: TRBJ2-7
abundance: .
v_gene: TRBV6-5
CDR3aa: CASRYRGRGTYEQYF

j_gene: TRBJ1-5
abundance: many
v_gene: TRBV21-1
CDR3aa: CASSKSRGVFHTNQPQHF

j_gene: TRBJ2-7
abundance: few
v_gene: TRBV14
CDR3aa: CASNRTGHEQYF

j_gene: TRBJ1-3
abundance: few
v_gene: TRBV29-1
CDR3aa: CSVPSGPLNTIYF

j_gene: TRBJ2-7
abundance: few
v_gene: TRBV3-1
CDR3aa: CASSQMVGYEQYF

j_gene: TRBJ2-1
abundance: many
v_gene: TRBV4-1
CDR3aa: CASSQDPRGGGENEQFF

j_gene: TRBJ2-7
abundance: few
v_gene: TRBV10-2
CDR3aa: CASYRGSGERQYF

j_gene: TRBJ2-2
abundance: .
v_gene: TRBV2
CDR3aa: CASSQPGLAGGNTGELFF

j_gene: TRBJ2-1
abundance: once
v_gene: TRBV3-1
CDR3aa: CACSQEVPWGPGSEQFF

j_gene: TRBJ2-4
abundance: .
v_gene: TRBV15
CDR3aa: CATSRGNIQYF

j_gene: TRBJ2-4
abundance: .
v_gene: TRBV5-1
CDR3aa: CASSSHGGRVYIQYF

j_gene: TRBJ2-7
abundance: .
v_gene: TRBV27
CDR3aa: CASSFQASYEQYF

j_gene: TRBJ2-1
abundance: .
v_gene: TRBV2
CDR3aa: CASSGGSNEQFF

j_gene: TRBJ2-2
abundance: few
v_gene: TRBV6-5
CDR3aa: CASTYGLLAGGELFF

j_gene: TRBJ2-5
abundance: .
v_gene: TRBV7-9
CDR3aa: CASSLRLGTETQYF

j_gene: TRBJ2-3
abundance: few
v_gene: TRBV2
CDR3aa: CASSTIRDAQYF

j_gene: TRBJ2-3
abundance: few
v_gene: TRBV20-1
CDR3aa: CSAFSTDTQYF

j_gene: TRBJ1-4
abundance: .
v_gene: TRBV6-5
CDR3aa: CASSYRQQGVREKLFF

j_gene: TRBJ2-7
abundance: .
v_gene: TRBV5-1
CDR3aa: CASMEGSGDEQYF

j_gene: TRBJ2-5
abundance: few
v_gene: TRBV20-1
CDR3aa: CSARDNSQETQYF

j_gene: TRBJ2-1
abundance: many
v_gene: TRBV12-3/TRBV12-4
CDR3aa: CASSFDRGWEQFF

j_gene: TRBJ2-1
abundance: .
v_gene: TRBV19
CDR3aa: CASSIYLAGGNEQFF

j_gene: TRBJ2-5
abundance: few
v_gene: TRBV9
CDR3aa: CASSVNGAMGETQYF

j_gene: TRBJ2-5
abundance: .
v_gene: TRBV12-3/TRBV12-4
CDR3aa: CASSFWIRETQYF

j_gene: TRBJ2-7
abundance: .
v_gene: TRBV7-9
CDR3aa: CASSLTSGRNEQYF

j_gene: TRBJ2-1
abundance: .
v_gene: TRBV20-1
CDR3aa: CASGRWGNEQFF

j_gene: TRBJ2-7
abundance: few
v_gene: TRBV7-2
CDR3aa: CASSQTSGVHYEQYF

j_gene: TRBJ1-1
abundance: many
v_gene: TRBV9
CDR3aa: CASSMRTGLDTEAFF

j_gene: TRBJ2-5
abundance: many
v_gene: TRBV12-3/TRBV12-4
CDR3aa: CASSPGDWETQYF

j_gene: TRBJ2-5
abundance: .
v_gene: TRBV11-2
CDR3aa: CASSPGLAGGLHQETQYF

j_gene: TRBJ1-1
abundance: many
v_gene: TRBV20-1
CDR3aa: CSAYSQGYTEAFF

j_gene: TRBJ2-3
abundance: .
v_gene: TRBV20-1
CDR3aa: CSATDRGATDTQYF

j_gene: TRBJ2-7
abundance: many
v_gene: TRBV20-1
CDR3aa: CSARISSSSYEQYF

j_gene: TRBJ2-7
abundance: few
v_gene: TRBV5-1
CDR3aa: CASSLYPAPNLGEQYF

j_gene: TRBJ2-5
abundance: .
v_gene: TRBV9
CDR3aa: CASNLAGGGTQYF

j_gene: TRBJ1-1
abundance: few
v_gene: TRBV20-1
CDR3aa: CSARRGLPGIEAFF

j_gene: TRBJ2-7
abundance: .
v_gene: TRBV4-3
CDR3aa: CASSQGLETAYEQYF

j_gene: TRBJ1-4
abundance: many
v_gene: TRBV5-1
CDR3aa: CASSLGGSNEKLFF

j_gene: TRBJ1-1
abundance: few
v_gene: TRBV7-8
CDR3aa: CASSLVRARETEAFF

j_gene: TRBJ1-1
abundance: few
v_gene: TRBV20-1
CDR3aa: CSARGVTEAFF

j_gene: TRBJ2-5
abundance: few
v_gene: TRBV11-2
CDR3aa: CASRRTTRSQETQYF

j_gene: TRBJ2-3
abundance: .
v_gene: TRBV11-2
CDR3aa: CASSRRPRGGVDTQYF

j_gene: TRBJ1-6
abundance: .
v_gene: TRBV20-1
CDR3aa: CSAGGDYNSPLHF

j_gene: TRBJ2-1
abundance: .
v_gene: TRBV11-3
CDR3aa: CASSPSWGNEQFF

j_gene: TRBJ2-3
abundance: few
v_gene: TRBV29-1
CDR3aa: CSGGRQGQADTQYF

j_gene: TRBJ2-5
abundance: few
v_gene: TRBV6-5
CDR3aa: CASSYSSSGPLYQETQYF